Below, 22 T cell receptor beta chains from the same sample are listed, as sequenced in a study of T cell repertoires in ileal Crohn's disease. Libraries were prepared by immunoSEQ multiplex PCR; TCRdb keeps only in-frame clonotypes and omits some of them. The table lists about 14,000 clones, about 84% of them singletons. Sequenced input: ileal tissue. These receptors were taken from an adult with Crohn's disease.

CDR3 amino acids: CASSLDLAGVEQFF. CDR3 nucleotides: TGCGCCAGCAGCTTGGACCTAGCGGGAGTAGAGCAGTTCTTC. The rearrangement uses TRBV5-1 and TRBJ2-1; 10 bases are shared with TRBD2. The V gene's germline CDR1 is SGHRS and CDR2 YFSETQ. This CDR3 contains 14 residues. V was clipped by 0 bases and J by 10 bases; unmatched bases: 4.

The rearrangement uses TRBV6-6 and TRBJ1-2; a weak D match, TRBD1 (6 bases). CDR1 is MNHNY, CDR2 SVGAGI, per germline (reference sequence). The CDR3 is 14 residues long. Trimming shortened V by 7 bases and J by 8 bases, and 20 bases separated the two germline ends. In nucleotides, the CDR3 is TGTGCCAGCACCCGGGACACCGCCGGGGGGGGCTACACCTTC. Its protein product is CASTRDTAGGGYTF.

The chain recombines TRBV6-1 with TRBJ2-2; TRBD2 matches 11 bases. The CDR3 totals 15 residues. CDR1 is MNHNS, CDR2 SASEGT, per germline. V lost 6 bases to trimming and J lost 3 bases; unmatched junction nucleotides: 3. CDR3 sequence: CASRAGLADTGELFF. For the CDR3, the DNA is TGTGCCAGCAGGGCGGGACTAGCGGACACCGGGGAGCTGTTTTTT.

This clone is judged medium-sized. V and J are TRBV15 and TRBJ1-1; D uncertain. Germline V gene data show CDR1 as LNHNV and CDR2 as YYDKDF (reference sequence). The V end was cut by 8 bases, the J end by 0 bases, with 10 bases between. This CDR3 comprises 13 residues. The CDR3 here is CATVSPMNTEAFF. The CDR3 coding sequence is TGTGCCACCGTGAGTCCTATGAACACTGAAGCTTTCTTT.

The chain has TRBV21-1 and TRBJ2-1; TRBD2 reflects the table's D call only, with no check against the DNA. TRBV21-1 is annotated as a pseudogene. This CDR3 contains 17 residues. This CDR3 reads CASSPRTSGMRYNEQFF. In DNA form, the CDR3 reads TGTGCCAGCAGCCCGCGGACTAGCGGGATGAGGTACAATGAGCAGTTCTTC.

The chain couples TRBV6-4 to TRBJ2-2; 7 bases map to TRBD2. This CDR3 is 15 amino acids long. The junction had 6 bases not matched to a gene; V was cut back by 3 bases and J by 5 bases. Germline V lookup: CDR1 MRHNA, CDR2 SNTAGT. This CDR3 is CASSEGLDSTGELFF. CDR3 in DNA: TGTGCCAGCAGTGAAGGACTAGACTCGACCGGGGAGCTGTTTTTT.

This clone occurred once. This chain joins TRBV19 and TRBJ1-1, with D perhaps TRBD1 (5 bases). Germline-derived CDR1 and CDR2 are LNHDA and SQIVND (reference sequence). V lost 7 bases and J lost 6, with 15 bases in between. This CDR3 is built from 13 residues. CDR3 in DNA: TGTGCCAGTATATCAGGGCGGTACGCTGAAGCTTTCTTT. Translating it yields CASISGRYAEAFF. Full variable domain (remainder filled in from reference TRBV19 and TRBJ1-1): DGGITQSPKYLFRKEGQNVTLSCEQNLNHDAMYWYRQDPGQGLRLIYYSQIVNDFQKGDIAEGYSVSREKKESFPLTVTSAQKNPTAFYLCASISGRYAEAFFGQGTRLTVV.

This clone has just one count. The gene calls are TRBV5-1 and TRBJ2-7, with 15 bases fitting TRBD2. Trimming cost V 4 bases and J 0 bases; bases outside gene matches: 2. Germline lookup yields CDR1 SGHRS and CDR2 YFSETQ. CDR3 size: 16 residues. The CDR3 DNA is TGCGCCAGCAGCAAGGGACTAGCGGGAGGCTCCTACGAGCAGTACTTC. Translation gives CASSKGLAGGSYEQYF.

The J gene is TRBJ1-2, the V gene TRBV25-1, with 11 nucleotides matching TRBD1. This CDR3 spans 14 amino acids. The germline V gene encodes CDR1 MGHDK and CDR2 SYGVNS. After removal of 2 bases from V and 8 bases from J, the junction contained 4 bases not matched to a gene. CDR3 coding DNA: TGTGCCAGCAGTGAAGGACAGGGGGCGCGGGGCTACACCTTC. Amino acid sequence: CASSEGQGARGYTF.

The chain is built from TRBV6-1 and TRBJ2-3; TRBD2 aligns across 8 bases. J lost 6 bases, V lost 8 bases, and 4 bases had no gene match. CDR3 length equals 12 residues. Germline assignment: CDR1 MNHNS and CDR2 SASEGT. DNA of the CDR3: TGTGCCAGCCATAGCGGGGCGGATACGCAGTATTTT. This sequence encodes CASHSGADTQYF.

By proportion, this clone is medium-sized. The CDR3 nucleotides read TGTGCCAGCACCCGGGAGGAGTTGGGCACCTACGAGCAGTACTTC. Amino acid sequence: CASTREELGTYEQYF. The chain links TRBV6-1 to TRBJ2-7, with TRBD2 identical over 7 bases. V trimming: 7 bases; J trimming: 2 bases; junction bases outside the gene matches: 11. There are 15 residues in the CDR3. The germline CDR1 and CDR2 sequences are MNHNS and SASEGT.

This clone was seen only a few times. The CDR3 nucleotides read TGCGCCAGCAGCTTCGCGGGACTCTCGAGCTCCTACAATGAGCAGTTCTTC. Protein product: CASSFAGLSSSYNEQFF. The chain employs TRBV5-1 and TRBJ2-1; maybe TRBD2 (6 bases). The CDR3 contains 17 residues. V gave up 2 bases and J gave up 0 bases, with 15 bases separating them. CDR1 is SGHRS, CDR2 YFSETQ, per germline.

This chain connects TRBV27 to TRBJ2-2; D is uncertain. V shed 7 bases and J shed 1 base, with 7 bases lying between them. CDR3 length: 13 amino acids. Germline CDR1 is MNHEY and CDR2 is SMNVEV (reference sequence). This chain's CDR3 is CASNSQNTGELFF. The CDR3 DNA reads TGTGCCAGCAACAGTCAGAACACCGGGGAGCTGTTTTTT.

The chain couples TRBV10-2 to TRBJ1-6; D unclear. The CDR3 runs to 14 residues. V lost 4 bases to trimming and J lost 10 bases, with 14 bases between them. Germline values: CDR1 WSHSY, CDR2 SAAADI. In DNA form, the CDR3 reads TGCGCCAGCAGTGGGGTTGGAGGGAGGTCACCCCTCCACTTT. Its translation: CASSGVGGRSPLHF.

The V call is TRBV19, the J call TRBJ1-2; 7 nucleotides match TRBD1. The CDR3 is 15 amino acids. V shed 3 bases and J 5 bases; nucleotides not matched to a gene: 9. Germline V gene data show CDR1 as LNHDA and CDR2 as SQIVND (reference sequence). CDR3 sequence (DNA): TGTGCCAGTAGTATTTTTTCCAGGGGGAGATATGGCTACACCTTC. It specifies CASSIFSRGRYGYTF.

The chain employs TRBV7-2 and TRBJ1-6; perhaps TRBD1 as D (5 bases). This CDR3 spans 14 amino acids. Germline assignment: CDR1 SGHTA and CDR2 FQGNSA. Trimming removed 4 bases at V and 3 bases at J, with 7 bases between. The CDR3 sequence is CASSSGDYNSPLHF. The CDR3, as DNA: TGTGCCAGCAGCTCGGGGGACTATAATTCACCCCTCCACTTT.

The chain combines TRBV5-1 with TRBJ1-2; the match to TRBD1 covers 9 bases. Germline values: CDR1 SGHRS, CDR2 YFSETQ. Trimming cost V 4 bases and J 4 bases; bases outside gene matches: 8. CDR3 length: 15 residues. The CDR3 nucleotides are TGCGCCAGCAGCCTAGGACAGGGGCCTGGCTATGGCTACACCTTC. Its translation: CASSLGQGPGYGYTF.

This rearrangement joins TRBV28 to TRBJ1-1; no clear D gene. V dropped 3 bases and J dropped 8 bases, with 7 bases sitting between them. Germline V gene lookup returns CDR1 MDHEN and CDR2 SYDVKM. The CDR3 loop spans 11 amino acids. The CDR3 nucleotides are TGTGCCAGCAGTTTGAACAAAGAAGCTTTCTTT. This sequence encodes CASSLNKEAFF.

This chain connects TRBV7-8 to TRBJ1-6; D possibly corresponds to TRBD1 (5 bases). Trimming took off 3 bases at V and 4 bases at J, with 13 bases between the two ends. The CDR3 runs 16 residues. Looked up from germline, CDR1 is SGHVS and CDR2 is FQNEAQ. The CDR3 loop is CASSLGSGSYNSPLHF. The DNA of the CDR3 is TGTGCCAGCAGCTTGGGGTCAGGGTCTTATAATTCACCCCTCCACTTT.

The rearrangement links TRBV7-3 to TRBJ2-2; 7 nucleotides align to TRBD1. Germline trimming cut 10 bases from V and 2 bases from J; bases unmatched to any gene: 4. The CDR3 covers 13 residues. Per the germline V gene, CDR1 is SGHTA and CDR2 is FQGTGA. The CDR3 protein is CATRQGNTGELFF. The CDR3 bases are TGTGCCACCCGACAGGGAAACACCGGGGAGCTGTTTTTT.

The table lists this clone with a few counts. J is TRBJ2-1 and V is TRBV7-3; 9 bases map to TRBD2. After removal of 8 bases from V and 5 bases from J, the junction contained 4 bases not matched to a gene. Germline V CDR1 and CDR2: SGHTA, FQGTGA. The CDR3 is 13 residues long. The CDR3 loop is CASGRGRDNEQFF. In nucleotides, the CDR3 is TGTGCCAGCGGGCGCGGGAGGGACAATGAGCAGTTCTTC.

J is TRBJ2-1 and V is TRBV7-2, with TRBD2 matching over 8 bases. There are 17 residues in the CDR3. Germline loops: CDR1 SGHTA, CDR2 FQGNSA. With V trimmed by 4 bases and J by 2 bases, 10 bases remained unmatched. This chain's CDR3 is CASSSPYGGATYNEQFF. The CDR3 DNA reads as TGTGCCAGCAGCTCTCCCTACGGGGGGGCCACCTACAATGAGCAGTTCTTC.